This TCR beta chain was profiled in a study of blood T cell repertoires in COVID-19. Study at large: Sites across the United States, Italy and Spain contributed samples from acute and convalescent COVID-19. In each case, the material was cDNA or gDNA derived from T cells, B-cell-depleted T cells, or PBMCs.

Produced via immunoSEQ multiplex PCR; TCRdb's table is partial and in-frame only. The table lists fewer than 200,000 clones, around 80% of them singletons. V was trimmed by 5 bases and J by 9 bases, leaving 23 bases between them. This CDR3 is built from 17 residues. Germline V gene sequence: CDR1 SGHVS, CDR2 FQNEAQ. The chain combines TRBV7-8 with TRBJ1-6; tentative D call: TRBD1 (5 bases). The specimen sequenced was PBMCs or T cells enriched from blood (not recorded which). The sequence was collected from a man aged 50 to 60 who had recovered from COVID-19. CDR3 loop: CASSPTSVGGYFSPLHF. The CDR3 coding sequence is TGTGCCAGCAGCCCCACGAGTGTCGGGGGGTATTTTTCACCCCTCCACTTT. The entire variable domain, with the rest obtained from reference TRBV7-8 and TRBJ1-6, is as follows: GAGVSQSPRYKVAKRGQDVALRCDPISGHVSLFWYQQALGQGPEFLTYFQNEAQLDKSGLPSDRFFAERPEGSVSTLKIQRTQQEDSAVYLCASSPTSVGGYFSPLHFGNGTRLTVT.